Included here is one T cell receptor (beta chain) sequence, with context. Its antigen is not yet known. Base qualities are missing; no much larger clone stands one base away. Each donor gave one peripheral blood draw, approximately 110 mL on average, collected into heparinised tubes. Using a panel that included CD45RO, CCR7, CD25, CD127, CD95 and CD27, naive, central memory, regulatory and stem cell-like memory CD4+ T cells were sorted on a BD FACSAria II. All sorted populations exceeded 95% purity. PBMCs were separated immediately by Lymphoprep density gradient centrifugation and were stained directly, without being cultured. So that batch effects would be minimized, each experiment stained and sorted samples in pairs, pairing one healthy donor with one patient. These data originate in a study of beta chain features in type 1 diabetes (dated by TCRdb to between 2017 and 2018). Turning to the overall study: Patients and healthy donors did not differ in mean age, gender distribution, total cell number or subset yield. A total of about 100,000,000 sorted cells were examined across all samples, and RNA yield correlated strongly with the number of cells per subset. In the study, recently diagnosed type 1 diabetes patients and matched healthy donors were compared on the TCRB repertoires of their sorted circulating CD4+ T cell subsets. Regulatory and stem cell-like memory subsets were isolated from only 8 patients and roughly eight healthy donors, whereas naive and central memory subsets came from all 30 or so donors. General conclusions and limits of the study: In all four CD4+ subsets, TCRB CDR3 length was moderately but significantly shorter in type 1 diabetes patients. Because small numbers of individuals were included in the HLA sub-analyses, any influence of HLA type on TCRB rearrangement was left unresolved. Because cDNA was sequenced instead of genomic DNA, highly expressing activated cells could be over-represented, though the groups showed no difference in activation or CD3 levels. Naive, central memory and regulatory TCRB repertoires appeared to be more similar among patients than among healthy donors. Fewer insertions and more nucleotide deletions at VDJ recombination sites were observed in patients with type 1 diabetes, implying thymic rearrangement abnormalities. PCR may preferentially amplify shorter templates, but because patient and control samples were amplified and corrected together, any resulting skew would affect both groups equally.

The High Capacity cDNA Reverse Transcription Kit was used to reverse transcribe all of the isolated RNA, meaning that expressed TCRB transcripts were what got sequenced. Deep immunoSEQ sequencing was applied to naive, central memory and regulatory T cell samples, giving an average of about 3.57 million total reads per sample. Sorted cells were lysed in RLT buffer, and RNA was extracted using DNase-treated RNeasy Micro or Mini kits according to cell number. To prevent cross-contamination, every cell subset was processed on its own, while patient and healthy donor samples were processed together. The immunoSEQ multiplex PCR was used to amplify TCRB sequences from cDNA, generating 87-bp fragments that spanned the CDR3 region. The amplicons were sequenced using the Illumina HiSeq platform. Concerning the study's data processing: PCR bias was computationally corrected using synthetic template baselines, reads within Hamming distance 2 were collapsed, and singletons that could not be merged were discarded. By aligning reads against IMGT, V, D and J genes, CDR3 length, and insertions or deletions at six rearrangement sites were assigned. Within each subset, clonotype counts were normalized to sorted cell number, and only after that were true diversity and Gini coefficients computed with the tcR R package. Repertoire sharing was quantified using the overlap coefficient calculated on TCRB nucleotide sequences. In its TCRdb copy, this immuneACCESS table keeps in-frame sequences only and misses some clones. Where compared with another copy, unresolved V genes explain less than half of these, and the others have no known cause. From that table come the V and J calls and clone size; the DNA was used to work out D and trimming. The sample profile shows 200,000 to 250,000 clones; 11% of them were found once. Over 1% of the sample is in the top ten clones.

The CDR3 contains 18 residues, cysteine and phenylalanine counted. The entry retains the CDR3 DNA only, 54 bases that are in frame from base 1. V is pared back by 3 bases and J by 1 base, with 19 bases lying between the germline termini. The germline V gene (reference sequence) provides CDR1 SEHNR and CDR2 FQNEAQ. The chain employs TRBV7-9 and TRBJ1-3; TRBD1 might be the D gene, on 5 matching bases. The sample was central memory CD4+ T cells from blood. The clonotype was recovered from a man between 18 and 29 years old in good health. The CDR3 region reads CASSFIVGGMSSGNTIYF. The DNA reads TGTGCCAGCAGCTTTATTGTTGGGGGGATGTCATCTGGAAACACCATATATTTT.